A selection of T cell receptor beta chains follows, all from one sample in a study of blood T cell repertoires in COVID-19. The table came from immunoSEQ multiplex PCR; TCRdb's copy has only in-frame clones and leaves some out. The sample records 75,000 to 100,000 clones, approximately 87% being singletons. Sequencing used peripheral blood. The source is a human donor in a cohort sampled during active COVID-19. CDR3s include the opening cysteine and the closing phenylalanine or tryptophan. The order of the fields is J gene, clone size, D gene, V gene, CDR3 protein, CDR3 DNA. The D gene is left open where the match is weak. Rows may omit the clone size; those that give it use once, few, many or a size class.

>TRBJ1-1|NA|NA|TRBV28
CASLDGGGGNTEAFF
TGTGCCAGCCTCGACGGGGGAGGAGGGAACACTGAAGCTTTCTTT
>TRBJ1-1|NA|TRBD1|TRBV5-1
CASSPRTGSRGTEAFF
TGCGCCAGCAGCCCCAGGACAGGGTCCCGGGGCACTGAAGCTTTCTTT
>TRBJ2-1|NA|NA|TRBV28
CASRGGPTYNEQFF
TGTGCCAGCAGGGGGGGACCAACCTACAATGAGCAGTTCTTC
>TRBJ2-7|NA|NA|TRBV11-3
CASSPGTPSYEQYF
TGTGCCAGCAGCCCTGGGACACCGTCCTACGAGCAGTACTTC
>TRBJ2-7|once|NA|TRBV2
CASSQGGGEQYF
TGTGCCAGCAGCCAAGGGGGTGGCGAGCAGTACTTC
>TRBJ2-1|NA|NA|TRBV11-2
CASSLVYTQGGTYNEQFF
TGTGCCAGCAGCTTAGTTTATACACAGGGTGGGACCTACAATGAGCAGTTCTTC
>TRBJ2-1|few|NA|TRBV6-5
CASSRRSSNEQFF
TGTGCCAGCAGTCGACGGAGCAGCAATGAGCAGTTCTTC
>TRBJ1-3|NA|TRBD1|TRBV5-1
CASSLGGTGPGNTIYF
TGCGCCAGCAGCTTGGGGGGGACAGGGCCAGGAAACACCATATATTTT
>TRBJ2-3|NA|NA|TRBV2
CASTWGSTDTQYF
TGTGCCAGCACGTGGGGCAGCACAGATACGCAGTATTTT
>TRBJ1-4|NA|TRBD1|TRBV19
CASSLGTGNEKLFF
TGTGCCAGTAGCCTCGGGACAGGCAATGAAAAACTGTTTTTT
>TRBJ2-2|few|NA|TRBV5-1
CASSKGPNTGELFF
TGCGCCAGCAGCAAGGGGCCGAACACCGGGGAGCTGTTTTTT
>TRBJ1-6|NA|NA|TRBV30
CAWTSTGSGVSPLHF
TGTGCCTGGACTAGCACAGGAAGCGGGGTTTCACCCCTCCACTTT
>TRBJ1-6|NA|TRBD1|TRBV3-1/TRBV3-2
CASSQPGGSYNSPLHF
TGTGCCAGCAGCCAGCCAGGGGGATCCTATAATTCACCCCTCCACTTT
>TRBJ1-2|NA|NA|TRBV6-2/TRBV6-3
CASSRPETQRCTF
TGTGCCAGCAGCCGACCAGAGACCCAGAGGTGCACCTTC
>TRBJ2-5|NA|NA|TRBV15
CATSRAQETQYF
TGTGCCACCAGCAGGGCCCAAGAGACCCAGTACTTC
>TRBJ2-1|NA|TRBD2|TRBV9
CASSVRDYTANEQFF
TGTGCCAGCAGCGTAAGGGACTACACAGCCAATGAGCAGTTCTTC
>TRBJ1-1|NA|NA|TRBV6-2/TRBV6-3
CASSYSPGSEAFF
TGTGCCAGCAGTTACTCTCCCGGGTCTGAAGCTTTCTTT
>TRBJ1-1|NA|NA|TRBV15
CATTQVTGSRSRNTEAFF
TGTGCCACCACCCAGGTAACGGGGTCCCGGAGTCGGAACACTGAAGCTTTCTTT
>TRBJ2-3|NA|TRBD2|TRBV4-2
CASSLEERGPDTQYF
TGTGCCAGCAGCCTCGAAGAGCGGGGCCCAGATACGCAGTATTTT
>TRBJ2-7|NA|TRBD1|TRBV5-1
CASSPGTGTYEQYF
TGCGCCAGCAGCCCGGGGACAGGGACCTACGAGCAGTACTTC
>TRBJ1-3|NA|NA|TRBV28
CASSFAFGGTSGNTIYF
TGTGCCAGCAGTTTCGCCTTTGGGGGGACCTCTGGAAACACCATATATTTT
>TRBJ1-1|NA|NA|TRBV9
CASSLASDTEAFF
TGTGCCAGCAGCCTAGCCTCAGACACTGAAGCTTTCTTT
>TRBJ2-6|NA|NA|TRBV5-1
CASSAGHGESGANVLTF
TGCGCCAGCAGCGCAGGCCACGGGGAGTCCGGGGCCAACGTCCTGACTTTC
>TRBJ1-5|NA|NA|TRBV30
CAWAPGGPANQPQHF
TGTGCCTGGGCCCCGGGGGGGCCAGCAAATCAGCCCCAGCATTTT
>TRBJ2-3|NA|TRBD1|TRBV5-1
CASSQTGFSDTQYF
TGCGCCAGCAGCCAGACAGGGTTCTCAGATACGCAGTATTTT
>TRBJ2-7|NA|NA|TRBV21-1
CASSKVPHRGQLTYEQYF
TGTGCCAGCAGCAAAGTTCCCCACCGGGGACAGTTAACCTACGAGCAGTACTTC
>TRBJ1-2|NA|NA|TRBV10-2
CASSVGDNGYTF
TGCGCCAGCAGTGTTGGAGATAATGGCTACACCTTC
>TRBJ2-1|NA|TRBD2|TRBV5-1
CASSLEGAHSGRASIYNEQFF
TGCGCCAGCAGCTTGGAGGGGGCCCATAGCGGGAGGGCCTCTATTTACAATGAGCAGTTCTTC
>TRBJ2-2|NA|TRBD2|TRBV2
CASSDKGTSYGGELFF
TGTGCCAGCAGTGATAAAGGGACTAGTTATGGCGGGGAGCTGTTTTTT
>TRBJ2-6|few|NA|TRBV19
CASSMSGPRGLSSGANVLTF
TGTGCCAGTAGTATGAGCGGACCGCGAGGGTTAAGTTCTGGGGCCAACGTCCTGACTTTC
>TRBJ2-1|NA|NA|TRBV7-3
CASSLNGRGNEQFF
TGTGCCAGCAGCTTAAACGGGAGAGGCAATGAGCAGTTCTTC
>TRBJ2-5|NA|NA|TRBV5-5
CASRGAVAGETQYF
TGTGCCAGCAGGGGGGCGGTGGCAGGAGAGACCCAGTACTTC
>TRBJ2-3|NA|NA|TRBV7-2
CASSLGGGRTDTQYF
TGTGCCAGCAGCTTAGGTGGAGGGCGCACAGATACGCAGTATTTT
>TRBJ1-4|once|NA|TRBV20-1
CSASGRLATNEKLFF
TGCAGTGCTAGTGGCAGACTTGCAACTAATGAAAAACTGTTTTTT
>TRBJ1-5|NA|NA|TRBV28
CASRTLRRGGIQPQHF
TGTGCCAGCCGTACCCTGAGAAGGGGAGGAATTCAGCCCCAGCATTTT
>TRBJ1-1|NA|NA|TRBV6-5
CASSHLDSLNTEAFF
TGTGCCAGCAGTCACCTGGACAGTTTGAACACTGAAGCTTTCTTT
>TRBJ1-5|NA|TRBD1|TRBV30
CAWSVAGQGNQPQHF
TGTGCCTGGAGTGTGGCGGGACAGGGTAATCAGCCCCAGCATTTT
>TRBJ2-7|once|TRBD1|TRBV30
CACGRTGTGFGEQYF
TGTGCCTGCGGAAGGACAGGGACCGGATTTGGCGAGCAGTACTTC
>TRBJ1-2|NA|NA|TRBV28
CASQSWNYGYTF
TGTGCCAGCCAGTCGTGGAACTATGGCTACACCTTC
>TRBJ2-2|NA|TRBD1|TRBV28
CAGQATNTGELFF
TGTGCCGGACAGGCGACGAACACCGGGGAGCTGTTTTTT
>TRBJ1-6|NA|NA|TRBV4-1
CASSQSTGLSSSPLHF
TGCGCCAGCAGCCAATCTACAGGGCTATCGAGTTCACCCCTCCACTTT
>TRBJ1-5|NA|NA|TRBV20-1
CSASGQGFGQPQHF
TGCAGTGCTAGTGGGCAGGGTTTCGGACAGCCCCAGCATTTT
>TRBJ2-7|NA|NA|TRBV5-8
CASSLARQTNRVYEQYF
TGTGCCAGCAGCTTGGCCCGACAGACCAACAGGGTCTACGAGCAGTACTTC
>TRBJ1-2|NA|TRBD1|TRBV5-1
CASSLEGQNYGYTF
TGCGCCAGCAGCTTGGAGGGACAGAACTATGGCTACACCTTC
>TRBJ2-6|once|TRBD1|TRBV28
CASRPSGTGADSGANVLTF
TGTGCCAGCAGACCCTCCGGGACAGGGGCAGACTCTGGGGCCAACGTCCTGACTTTC
>TRBJ1-1|NA|NA|TRBV7-2
CASSSTVNTEAFF
TGTGCCAGCAGCTCAACAGTGAACACTGAAGCTTTCTTT
>TRBJ1-4|NA|TRBD1|TRBV18
CASSSRTGNNEKLFF
TGTGCCAGCTCATCCCGGACAGGGAATAATGAAAAACTGTTTTTT
>TRBJ1-3|NA|NA|TRBV13
CASSLGMSLRSGNTIYF
TGTGCCAGCAGCTTAGGGATGTCTTTGAGGTCTGGAAACACCATATATTTT